Reported below is one T cell receptor (beta chain). The antigen remains undetermined. In the PCR, 60 Vbeta and 13 Jbeta primers were used. Per the study methods: Later analysis identified tens of millions of unique TCR beta chains, about 10 million shared. The protocol was immunoSEQ multiplex PCR, while the TCRdb copy is restricted to in-frame clones and leaves out a portion. That table gives V, J and clone size, and the DNA gave D and trimming. This sample has about 94,000 clones; about 62% occur once, and the top ten carry around 4.2%. V lost 5 bases, J lost 6 bases, and 12 bases stayed unmatched. CDR1 and CDR2 from the germline V gene are SGHTA and FQGTGA. The CDR3 consists of 16 residues. The data are from a study of cytomegalovirus exposure and HLA in healthy donors. Overall study findings and caveats: A later analysis linked more than 15,000 TCR beta sequences to HLA alleles at 0.05 false discovery rate. In the analysis, some V segments, TRBV6-2 and TRBV6-3 included, were excluded as indistinguishable. Presence/absence analyses took donor sequencing depth as roughly uniform.

Input material: PBMCs. The receptor was isolated from a man aged 30-40 years in good health and CMV-seronegative. This chain joins TRBV7-3 and TRBJ2-3, with 9 positions matching TRBD2. CDR3 sequence: CASSASIAGVGDTQYF. The CDR3 nucleotides are TGTGCCAGCAGCGCCTCTATAGCGGGAGTCGGGGATACGCAGTATTTT.